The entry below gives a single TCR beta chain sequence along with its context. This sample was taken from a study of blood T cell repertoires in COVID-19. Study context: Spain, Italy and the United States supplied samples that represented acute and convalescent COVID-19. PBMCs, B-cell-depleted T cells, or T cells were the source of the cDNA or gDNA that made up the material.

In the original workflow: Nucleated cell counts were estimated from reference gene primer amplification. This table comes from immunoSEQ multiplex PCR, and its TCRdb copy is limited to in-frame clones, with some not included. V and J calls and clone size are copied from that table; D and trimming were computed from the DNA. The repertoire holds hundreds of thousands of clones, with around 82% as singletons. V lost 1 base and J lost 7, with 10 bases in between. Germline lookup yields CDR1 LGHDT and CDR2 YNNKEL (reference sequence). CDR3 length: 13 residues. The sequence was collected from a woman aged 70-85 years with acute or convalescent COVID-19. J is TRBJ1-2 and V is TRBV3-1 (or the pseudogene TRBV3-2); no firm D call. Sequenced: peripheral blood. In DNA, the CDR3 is TGTGCCAGCAGCCAAGTCTCGGTTCTTGGCTACACCTTC. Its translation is CASSQVSVLGYTF.